Listed here are 10 T cell receptor beta chains from one sample, sequenced in a study of Ad26.COV2.S vaccination and SARS-CoV-2 variants. Treatment specified: some 19 received Ad26.COV2.S at low or high dose, single or two shots; roughly five received placebo; per-sample allocation not given. Collection of samples fell on day 63 after the first vaccine or placebo injection. Measured with immunoSEQ multiplex PCR; TCRdb has only the in-frame clones, and not every one. In the table there are under 600,000 clones, roughly 87% of which are singletons. This sample comprised peripheral blood, obtained in a trial of Ad26.COV2.S vaccine versus placebo. Receptors originate from a person aged 18-65 years who received the Ad26.COV2.S COVID-19 vaccine or a placebo.

The DNA of the CDR3 is TGTGCCACCAGTGATTCGGACTACAATCAGCCCCAGCATTTT. This sequence encodes CATSDSDYNQPQHF. This rearrangement joins TRBV24-1 to TRBJ1-5; D gene unclear. CDR1 and CDR2 from the germline V gene are KGHDR and SFDVKD. This CDR3 contains 14 residues. V was pared by 2 bases and J by 3 bases, with 7 bases between.

The chain couples TRBV10-3 to TRBJ2-7, with 11 bases lining up with TRBD2. The V segment lost 5 bases and the J segment 1 base; nucleotides outside the gene matches: 1. Germline lookup yields CDR1 ENHRY and CDR2 SYGVKD. The length of the CDR3 is 14 residues. Here the CDR3 DNA reads TGTGCCATCAGTCGGACTAGCGGGTCCTACGAGCAGTACTTC. Translation: CAISRTSGSYEQYF.

The chain combines TRBV6-1 with TRBJ1-1; D gene unclear. The CDR3 has 20 amino acids. Germline V CDR1 and CDR2: MNHNS, SASEGT. V was shortened by 2 bases and J by 0 bases, with 25 bases between the two germline ends. As DNA, the CDR3 is TGTGCCAGCAGTGAACTCCCCAAACCTCGGACGGTAGGCGTGAACACTGAAGCTTTCTTT. Protein product: CASSELPKPRTVGVNTEAFF.

This chain joins TRBV4-1 and TRBJ2-2; 10 nucleotides align to TRBD2. CDR1 is MGHRA, CDR2 YSYEKL, per germline. Trimming took 3 bases from V and 0 from J; bases not matched to a gene: 7. The CDR3 has 18 residues. As DNA, the CDR3 is TGCGCCAGCAGCCACCAAACTAGCGGGGATCCGAACACCGGGGAGCTGTTTTTT. Translated: CASSHQTSGDPNTGELFF.

The chain joins TRBV7-2 to TRBJ2-7; 9 bases are a match to TRBD1. The junction had 17 bases not matched to a gene; V was cut back by 5 bases and J by 3 bases. The V gene's germline CDR1 is SGHTA and CDR2 FQGNSA. The CDR3 runs to 18 residues. The CDR3 protein is CASSPGTGSFSLLYEQYF. DNA for the CDR3: TGTGCCAGCAGCCCCGGGACAGGGAGTTTCTCTCTACTCTACGAGCAGTACTTC.

J is TRBJ1-1 and V is TRBV7-9, with D tentatively TRBD1 (5 bases). The CDR3 spans 16 residues. Trimming took 4 bases from V and 2 from J, leaving 17 bases between them. Germline loops: CDR1 SEHNR, CDR2 FQNEAQ (reference sequence). The CDR3 protein is CASSSIGGQVNTEAFF. Here the CDR3 DNA reads TGTGCCAGCAGCTCAATCGGGGGTCAGGTAAACACTGAAGCTTTCTTT.

The chain uses TRBV5-1 and TRBJ1-1; D remains ambiguous. V lost 0 bases and J 7 bases, leaving 13 bases between the germline ends. This CDR3 spans 14 amino acids. Germline CDR1 reads SGHRS; CDR2 reads YFSETQ. The CDR3 DNA reads TGCGCCAGCAGCTTGGTCACGTCCGGGGTTGAAGCTTTCTTT. Residues: CASSLVTSGVEAFF. Full variable domain (outside the CDR3, taken from reference TRBV5-1 and TRBJ1-1): KAGVTQTPRYLIKTRGQQVTLSCSPISGHRSVSWYQQTPGQGLQFLFEYFSETQRNKGNFPGRFSGRQFSNSRSEMNVSTLELGDSALYLCASSLVTSGVEAFFGQGTRLTVV.

The CDR3 here is CASSSLAGTYNEQFF. CDR3 in DNA: TGTGCCAGCAGCTCACTAGCGGGGACTTACAATGAGCAGTTCTTC. The gene calls are TRBV11-2 and TRBJ2-1; 10 positions agree with TRBD2. The germline V gene encodes CDR1 SGHAT and CDR2 FQNNGV. Germline trimming cut 4 bases from V and 4 bases from J; bases unmatched to any gene: 4. The CDR3 loop spans 15 amino acids.

CDR3 nucleotide sequence: TGTGCCAGCAGTACGTACGGACTAGCGGGGAACACAGATACGCAGTATTTT. It translates to CASSTYGLAGNTDTQYF. The chain has TRBV28 and TRBJ2-3; 12 bases map to TRBD2. The V and J ends lost 5 bases and 2 bases, in that order; junction bases with no gene match: 8. Germline lookup yields CDR1 MDHEN and CDR2 SYDVKM. The CDR3 sequence is 17 residues long.

The gene calls are TRBV18 and TRBJ1-5, with no clear D. The V gene's germline CDR1 is KGHSH and CDR2 LQKENI. This CDR3 contains 14 residues. Trimming cost V 4 bases and J 0 bases, with 7 bases left between them. The chain's CDR3 is CASSLRDSNQPQHF. CDR3 in DNA: TGTGCCAGCTCACTTAGGGATAGCAATCAGCCCCAGCATTTT.